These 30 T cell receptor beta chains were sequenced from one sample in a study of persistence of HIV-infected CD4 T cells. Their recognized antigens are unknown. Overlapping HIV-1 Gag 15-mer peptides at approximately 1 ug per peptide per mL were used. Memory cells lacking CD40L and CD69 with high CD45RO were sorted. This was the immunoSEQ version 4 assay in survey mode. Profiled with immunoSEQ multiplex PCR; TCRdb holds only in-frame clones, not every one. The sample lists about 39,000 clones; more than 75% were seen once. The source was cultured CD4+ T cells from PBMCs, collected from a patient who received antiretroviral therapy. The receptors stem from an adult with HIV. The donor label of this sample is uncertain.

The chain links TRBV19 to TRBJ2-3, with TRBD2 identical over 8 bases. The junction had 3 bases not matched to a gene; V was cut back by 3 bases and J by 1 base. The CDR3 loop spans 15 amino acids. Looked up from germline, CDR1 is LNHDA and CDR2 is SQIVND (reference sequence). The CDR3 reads CASSIPTSGTDTQYF. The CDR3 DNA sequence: TGTGCCAGTAGTATCCCGACTAGCGGCACAGATACGCAGTATTTT.

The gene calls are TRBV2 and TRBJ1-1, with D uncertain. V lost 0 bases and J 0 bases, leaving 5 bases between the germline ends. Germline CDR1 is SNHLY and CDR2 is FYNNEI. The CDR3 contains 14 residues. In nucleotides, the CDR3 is TGTGCCAGCAGTGAAGCGTCGGTGAACACTGAAGCTTTCTTT. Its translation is CASSEASVNTEAFF.

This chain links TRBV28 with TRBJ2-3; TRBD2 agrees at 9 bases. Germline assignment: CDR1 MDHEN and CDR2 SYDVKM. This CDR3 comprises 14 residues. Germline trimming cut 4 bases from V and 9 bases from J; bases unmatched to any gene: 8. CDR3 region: CASSSVTAGGTQYF. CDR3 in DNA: TGTGCCAGCAGTTCAGTGACAGCGGGGGGCACGCAGTATTTT.

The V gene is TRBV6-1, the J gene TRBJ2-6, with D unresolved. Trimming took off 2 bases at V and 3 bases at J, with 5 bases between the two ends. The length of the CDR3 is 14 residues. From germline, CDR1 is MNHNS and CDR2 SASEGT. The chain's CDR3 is CASSELGGANVLTF. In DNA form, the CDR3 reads TGTGCCAGCAGTGAATTGGGTGGGGCCAACGTCCTGACTTTC.

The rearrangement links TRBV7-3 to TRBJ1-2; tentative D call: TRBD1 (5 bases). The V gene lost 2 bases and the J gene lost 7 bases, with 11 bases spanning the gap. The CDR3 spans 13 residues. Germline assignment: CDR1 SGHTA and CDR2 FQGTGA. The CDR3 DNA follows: TGTGCCAGCAGCTTAGAGGCGGGGGGTGGCTACACCTTC. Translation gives CASSLEAGGGYTF.

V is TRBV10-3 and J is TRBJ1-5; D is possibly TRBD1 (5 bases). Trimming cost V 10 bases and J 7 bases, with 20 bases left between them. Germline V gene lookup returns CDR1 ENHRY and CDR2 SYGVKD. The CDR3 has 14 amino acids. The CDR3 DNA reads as TGTGCCACGAGGGGCGGGGAGGCAGAGCAGCCCCAGCATTTT. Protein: CATRGGEAEQPQHF.

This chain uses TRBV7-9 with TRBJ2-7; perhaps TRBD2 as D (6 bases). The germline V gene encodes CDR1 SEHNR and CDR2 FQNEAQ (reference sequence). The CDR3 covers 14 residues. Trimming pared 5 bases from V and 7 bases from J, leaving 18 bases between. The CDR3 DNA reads TGTGCCAGCAGCCCTAGCAGTGGGAGGTGGGAGCAGTACTTC. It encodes CASSPSSGRWEQYF.

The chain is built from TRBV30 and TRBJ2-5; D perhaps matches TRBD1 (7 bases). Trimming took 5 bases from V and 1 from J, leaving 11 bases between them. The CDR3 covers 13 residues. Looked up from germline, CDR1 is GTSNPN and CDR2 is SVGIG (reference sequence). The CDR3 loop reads CAWAGQSQETQYF. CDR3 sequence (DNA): TGTGCCTGGGCGGGACAGTCCCAAGAGACCCAGTACTTC.

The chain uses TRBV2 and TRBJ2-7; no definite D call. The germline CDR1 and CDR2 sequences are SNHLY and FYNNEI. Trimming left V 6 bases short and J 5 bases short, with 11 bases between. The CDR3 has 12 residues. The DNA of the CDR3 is TGTGCCAGCAGAACGGACGAGAACGAGCAGTACTTC. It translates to CASRTDENEQYF.

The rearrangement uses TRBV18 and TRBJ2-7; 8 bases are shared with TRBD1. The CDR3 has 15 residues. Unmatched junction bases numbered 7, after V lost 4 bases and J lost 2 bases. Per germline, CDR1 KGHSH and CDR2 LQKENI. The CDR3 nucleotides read TGTGCCAGCTCACAAACCGGGACAGGCCCCTACGAGCAGTACTTC. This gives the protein CASSQTGTGPYEQYF.

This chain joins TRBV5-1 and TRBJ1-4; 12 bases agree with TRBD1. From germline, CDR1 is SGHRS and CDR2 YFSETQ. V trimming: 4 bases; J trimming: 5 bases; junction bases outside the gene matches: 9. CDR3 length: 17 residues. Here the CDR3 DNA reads TGCGCCAGCAGCCCACCCGGGACAGGGGGCCTAAATGAAAAACTGTTTTTT. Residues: CASSPPGTGGLNEKLFF.

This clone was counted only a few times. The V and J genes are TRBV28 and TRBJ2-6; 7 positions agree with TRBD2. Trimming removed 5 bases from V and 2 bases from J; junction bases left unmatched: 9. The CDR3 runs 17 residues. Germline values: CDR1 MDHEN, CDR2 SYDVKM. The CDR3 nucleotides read TGTGCCAGCAGTAGGGCCATGGGAGGGCCTGGGGCCAACGTCCTGACTTTC. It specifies CASSRAMGGPGANVLTF.

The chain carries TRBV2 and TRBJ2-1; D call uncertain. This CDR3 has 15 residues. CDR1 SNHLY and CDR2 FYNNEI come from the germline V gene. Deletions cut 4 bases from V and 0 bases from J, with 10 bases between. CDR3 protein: CASSVQVTSYNEQFF. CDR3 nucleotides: TGTGCCAGCAGTGTTCAGGTGACCTCCTACAATGAGCAGTTCTTC. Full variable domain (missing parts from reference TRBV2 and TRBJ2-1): EPEVTQTPSHQVTQMGQEVILRCVPISNHLYFYWYRQILGQKVEFLVSFYNNEISEKSEIFDDQFSVERPDGSNFTLKIRSTKLEDSAMYFCASSVQVTSYNEQFFGPGTRLTVL.

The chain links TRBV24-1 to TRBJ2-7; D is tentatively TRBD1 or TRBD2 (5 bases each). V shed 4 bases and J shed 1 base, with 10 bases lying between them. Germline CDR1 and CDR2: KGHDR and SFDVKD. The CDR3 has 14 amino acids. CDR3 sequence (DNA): TGTGCCACCAGTGAGGCTGGGGGTTCCTACGAGCAGTACTTC. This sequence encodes CATSEAGGSYEQYF.

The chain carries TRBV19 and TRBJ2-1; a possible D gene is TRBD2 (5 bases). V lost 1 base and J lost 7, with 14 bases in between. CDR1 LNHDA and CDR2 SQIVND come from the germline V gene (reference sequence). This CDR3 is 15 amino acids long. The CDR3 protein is CASSIAGKNRNEQFF. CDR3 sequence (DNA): TGTGCCAGTAGTATAGCGGGGAAAAACCGTAATGAGCAGTTCTTC.

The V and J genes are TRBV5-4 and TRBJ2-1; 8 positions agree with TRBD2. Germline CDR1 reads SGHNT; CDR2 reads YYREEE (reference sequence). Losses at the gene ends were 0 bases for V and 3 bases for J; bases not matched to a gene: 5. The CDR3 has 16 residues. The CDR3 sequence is CASSLATGRVYNEQFF. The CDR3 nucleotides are TGTGCCAGCAGCTTGGCCACCGGGAGGGTCTACAATGAGCAGTTCTTC.

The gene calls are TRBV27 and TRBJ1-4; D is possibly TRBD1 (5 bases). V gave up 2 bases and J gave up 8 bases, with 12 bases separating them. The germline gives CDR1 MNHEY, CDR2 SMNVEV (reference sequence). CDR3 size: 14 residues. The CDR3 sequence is CASSLGGTREKLFF. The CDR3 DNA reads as TGTGCCAGCAGTTTAGGTGGGACTAGGGAAAAACTGTTTTTT.

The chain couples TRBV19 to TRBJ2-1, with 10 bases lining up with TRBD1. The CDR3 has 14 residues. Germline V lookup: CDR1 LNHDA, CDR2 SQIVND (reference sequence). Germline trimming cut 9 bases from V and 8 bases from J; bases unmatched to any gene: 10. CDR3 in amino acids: CASADRGQVDEQFF. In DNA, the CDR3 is TGTGCCAGCGCCGACAGGGGGCAAGTCGATGAGCAGTTCTTC.

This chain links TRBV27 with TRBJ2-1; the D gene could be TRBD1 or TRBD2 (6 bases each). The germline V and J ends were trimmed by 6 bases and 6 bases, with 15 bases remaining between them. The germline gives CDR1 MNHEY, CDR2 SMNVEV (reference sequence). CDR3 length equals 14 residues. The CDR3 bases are TGTGCCAGCAGAGGGGGAGGTCGTGGCAATGAGCAGTTCTTC. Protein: CASRGGGRGNEQFF.

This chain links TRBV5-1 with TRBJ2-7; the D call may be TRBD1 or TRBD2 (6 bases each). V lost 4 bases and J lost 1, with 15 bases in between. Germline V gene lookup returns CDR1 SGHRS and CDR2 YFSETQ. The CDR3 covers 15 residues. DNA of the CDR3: TGCGCCAGCAGCACGGGGGCCTCAGGGTCCTACGAGCAGTACTTC. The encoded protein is CASSTGASGSYEQYF.

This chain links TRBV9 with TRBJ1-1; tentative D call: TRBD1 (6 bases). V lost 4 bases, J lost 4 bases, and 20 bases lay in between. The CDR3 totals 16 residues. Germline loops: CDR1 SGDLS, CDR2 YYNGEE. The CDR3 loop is CASSQGGWTPSTEAFF. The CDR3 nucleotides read TGTGCCAGCAGCCAAGGGGGGTGGACCCCGTCCACTGAAGCTTTCTTT.

As DNA, the CDR3 is TGTGCCAGCAGCTTGGCAGCCAACAGACGCACAGATACGCAGTATTTT. This encodes CASSLAANRRTDTQYF. This chain connects TRBV5-8 to TRBJ2-3; D is uncertain. The length of the CDR3 is 16 residues. Germline V gene sequence: CDR1 SGHTS, CDR2 YDEGEE. V was clipped by 0 bases and J by 1 base, with 12 bases between them.

CDR3 region: CASSVDYSNSPLHF. The CDR3 DNA is TGTGCCAGCAGTGTTGACTACAGTAATTCACCCCTCCACTTT. This chain connects TRBV2 to TRBJ1-6; D is unresolved. CDR1 and CDR2 (germline): SNHLY, FYNNEI. CDR3 length: 14 residues. Trimming shortened V by 4 bases and J by 6 bases, and 10 bases separated the two germline ends.

The CDR3 sequence: CASRLDPGTTTDYSNQPQHF. In nucleotides, the CDR3 is TGTGCAAGTCGCTTGGACCCCGGGACAACCACAGATTATAGCAATCAGCCCCAGCATTTT. This sequence joins TRBV12-2 and TRBJ1-5; the table assigns TRBD1, which was not confirmed against the DNA. TRBV12-2 constitutes a pseudogene. This CDR3 has 20 residues.

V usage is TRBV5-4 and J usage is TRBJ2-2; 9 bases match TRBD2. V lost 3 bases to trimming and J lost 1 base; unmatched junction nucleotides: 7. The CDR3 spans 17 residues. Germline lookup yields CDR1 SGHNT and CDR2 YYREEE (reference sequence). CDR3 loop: CASSSPFSGGNTGELFF. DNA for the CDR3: TGTGCCAGCAGCTCCCCCTTTAGCGGGGGGAACACCGGGGAGCTGTTTTTT.

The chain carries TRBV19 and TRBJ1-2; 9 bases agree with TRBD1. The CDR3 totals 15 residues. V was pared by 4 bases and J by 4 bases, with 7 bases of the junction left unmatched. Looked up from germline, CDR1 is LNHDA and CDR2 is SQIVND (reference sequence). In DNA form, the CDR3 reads TGTGCCAGTAGTACACCGGGACAGGGAGGCTATGGCTACACCTTC. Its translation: CASSTPGQGGYGYTF.

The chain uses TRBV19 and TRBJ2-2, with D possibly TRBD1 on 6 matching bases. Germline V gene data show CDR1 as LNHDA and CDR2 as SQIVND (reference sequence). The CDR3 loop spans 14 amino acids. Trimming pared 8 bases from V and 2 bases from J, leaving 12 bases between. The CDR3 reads CASSGTPNTGELFF. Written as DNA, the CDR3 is TGTGCCAGTTCCGGGACACCTAACACCGGGGAGCTGTTTTTT. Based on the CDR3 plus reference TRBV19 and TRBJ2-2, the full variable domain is DGGITQSPKYLFRKEGQNVTLSCEQNLNHDAMYWYRQDPGQGLRLIYYSQIVNDFQKGDIAEGYSVSREKKESFPLTVTSAQKNPTAFYLCASSGTPNTGELFFGEGSRLTVL.

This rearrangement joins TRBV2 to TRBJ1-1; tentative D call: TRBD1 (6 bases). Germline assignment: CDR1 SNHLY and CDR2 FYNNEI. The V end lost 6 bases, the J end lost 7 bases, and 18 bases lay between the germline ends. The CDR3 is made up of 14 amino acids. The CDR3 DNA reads TGTGCCAGCAGGGCGCTCGGGCAGGGGAATGAAGCTTTCTTT. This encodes CASRALGQGNEAFF.

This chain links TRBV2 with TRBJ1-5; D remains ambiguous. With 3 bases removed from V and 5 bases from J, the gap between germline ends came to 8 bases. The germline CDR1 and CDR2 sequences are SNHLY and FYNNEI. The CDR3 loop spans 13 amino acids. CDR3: CASSDRRDQPQHF. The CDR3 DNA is TGTGCCAGCAGTGACAGGAGGGATCAGCCCCAGCATTTT.

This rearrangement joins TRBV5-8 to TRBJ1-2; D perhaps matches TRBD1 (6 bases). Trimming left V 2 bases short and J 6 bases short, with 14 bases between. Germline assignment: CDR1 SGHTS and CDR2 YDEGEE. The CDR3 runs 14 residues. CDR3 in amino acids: CASSLMGGPHGYTF. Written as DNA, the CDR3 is TGTGCCAGCAGCTTAATGGGGGGGCCGCATGGCTACACCTTC.